Each of the 30 T cell receptor beta chains below was sequenced from the same sample in a study of identical twins (dated by TCRdb to about 2016). Libraries were built with 5' RACE. Sequencing was performed on an Illumina HiSeq 2000. TCRdb handled the public reads itself, with Q25 trimming in fastp and clone calling in MiXCR, and kept productive beta chains. When rows share a CDR3 protein, they turn into one entry using the most common DNA and genes. The sample table holds approximately 530,000 distinct CDR3 sequences, of which approximately 20% were seen once. Roughly 0.5% of the sample comes from the top ten. These sequences were also reported in another study, on yellow fever vaccine responses in identical twins.

Specimen: CD4+ T cells sorted from blood. The receptors derive from a woman aged 18 to 35 in good health.

This clonotype was seen a few times. The CDR3 DNA reads TGTGCCAGCTCAGCCAGTAGCACAGATACGCAGTATTTT. Protein product: CASSASSTDTQYF. V usage is TRBV18 and J usage is TRBJ2-3, with D unclear. The length of the CDR3 is 13 residues. V was cut by 5 bases and J by 0 bases, with 6 bases left in between. Germline CDR1 and CDR2: KGHSH and LQKENI. The full variable domain, its missing parts supplied by reference TRBV18 and TRBJ2-3, is NAGVMQNPRHLVRRRGQEARLRCSPMKGHSHVYWYRQLPEEGLKFMVYLQKENIIDESGMPKERFSAEFPKEGPSILRIQQVVRGDSAAYFCASSASSTDTQYFGPGTRLTVL.

This clonotype came up once. CDR3 sequence: CASSLSAGLVYEQYF. The CDR3 bases are TGTGCCAGCAGTTTATCTGCGGGACTAGTCTACGAGCAGTACTTC. The rearrangement links TRBV28 to TRBJ2-7; 8 bases align to TRBD2. Germline lookup yields CDR1 MDHEN and CDR2 SYDVKM. The V segment lost 1 base and the J segment 3 bases; nucleotides outside the gene matches: 5. This CDR3 region has 15 residues.

The V gene is TRBV4-2, the J gene TRBJ2-5; TRBD2 matches at 8 bases. This CDR3 spans 17 amino acids. Per germline, CDR1 LGHNA and CDR2 YNFKEQ. With V trimmed by 4 bases and J by 7 bases, 17 bases remained unmatched. The CDR3 coding sequence is TGTGCCAGCAGCCCAAAGAATAGCGGGAAGGCCTCGGGGACCCAGTACTTC. Translating gives CASSPKNSGKASGTQYF.

V gene TRBV19 combines with J gene TRBJ2-1; TRBD2 matches at 11 bases. The germline gives CDR1 LNHDA, CDR2 SQIVND (reference sequence). After removal of 10 bases from V and 2 bases from J, the junction contained 13 bases not matched to a gene. The CDR3 totals 17 residues. The CDR3 loop reads CATKGTSGVGTYNEQFF. DNA for the CDR3: TGTGCCACCAAAGGGACTAGCGGAGTGGGCACCTACAATGAGCAGTTCTTC. Drawing the rest from reference TRBV19 and TRBJ2-1, the complete variable domain is DGGITQSPKYLFRKEGQNVTLSCEQNLNHDAMYWYRQDPGQGLRLIYYSQIVNDFQKGDIAEGYSVSREKKESFPLTVTSAQKNPTAFYLCATKGTSGVGTYNEQFFGPGTRLTVL.

The chain couples TRBV12-3 or TRBV12-4 to TRBJ2-7, with D unclear. The germline V and J ends were trimmed by 3 bases and 7 bases, with 22 bases remaining between them. The CDR3 is 16 residues long. In nucleotides, the CDR3 is TGTGCCAGCAGTTTTACCCCGGGTCCCCCTACGGGTGAGCAGTACTTC. It encodes CASSFTPGPPTGEQYF.

The table lists this clonotype with a few counts. This chain joins TRBV27 and TRBJ1-2; D is uncertain. There are 13 residues in the CDR3. The germline CDR1 and CDR2 sequences are MNHEY and SMNVEV (reference sequence). The V gene lost 2 bases and the J gene lost 6 bases, with 10 bases spanning the gap. The CDR3 region has the DNA TGTGCCAGCAGTTTAGGCCGGTGGGATGGCTACACCTTC. This gives the protein CASSLGRWDGYTF.

This clonotype has just a few counts. The rearrangement joins TRBV7-9 to TRBJ2-7; the match to TRBD2 covers 7 bases. CDR1 and CDR2 (germline): SEHNR, FQNEAQ (reference sequence). With V trimmed by 2 bases and J by 6 bases, 10 bases remained unmatched. The CDR3 is 15 residues long. CDR3 in DNA: TGTGCCAGCAGCTTACGGACCGCGGGGGTGGGCGAGCAGTACTTC. Its translation is CASSLRTAGVGEQYF.

This chain connects TRBV11-1 to TRBJ2-2; the D gene is possibly TRBD1 (5 bases). The CDR3 consists of 18 residues. V lost 1 base and J lost 6, with 21 bases in between. Per the germline V gene, CDR1 is SGHAT and CDR2 is FQDESV (reference sequence). This CDR3 is CASSLVIVSSWGSGELFF. CDR3 DNA sequence: TGTGCCAGCAGCTTAGTCATCGTGTCTTCGTGGGGCTCCGGGGAGCTGTTTTTT.

This clonotype was detected ten times or more. The chain employs TRBV4-1 and TRBJ2-1; 9 bases agree with TRBD2. Germline lookup yields CDR1 MGHRA and CDR2 YSYEKL. The CDR3 contains 14 residues. With V trimmed by 1 base and J by 10 bases, 5 bases remained unmatched. The CDR3 sequence is CASSQVAGVEEQFF. The DNA of the CDR3 is TGCGCCAGCAGCCAAGTAGCGGGAGTTGAGGAGCAGTTCTTC.

This clonotype was recorded a few times. The chain couples TRBV20-1 to TRBJ1-1; 8 nucleotides align to TRBD1. There are 11 residues in the CDR3. The germline V gene encodes CDR1 DFQATT and CDR2 SNEGSKA (reference sequence). CDR3 region: CRGQGNTEAFF. The CDR3 DNA reads TGCAGAGGACAGGGGAACACTGAAGCTTTCTTT.

Only a few counts were recorded for this clonotype. V gene TRBV19 combines with J gene TRBJ1-5; no clear D gene. The CDR3 is 13 residues long. Trimming took 3 bases from V and 6 from J, leaving 9 bases between them. Germline assignment: CDR1 LNHDA and CDR2 SQIVND (reference sequence). CDR3 sequence reads: CASSIKEGQPQHF. The CDR3 region has the DNA TGTGCCAGTAGTATCAAGGAAGGTCAGCCCCAGCATTTT.

V and J are TRBV20-1 and TRBJ1-1; D uncertain. The CDR3 totals 10 residues. Germline V gene sequence: CDR1 DFQATT, CDR2 SNEGSKA (reference sequence). Trimming removed 4 bases from V and 4 bases from J, with 4 bases in between. CDR3 residues: CSAKVTEAFF. The CDR3 nucleotides read TGCAGTGCTAAGGTCACTGAAGCTTTCTTT.

This clonotype has only a few counts. The V gene is TRBV10-3, the J gene TRBJ2-1; D might be TRBD1 (6 bases). The CDR3 runs 14 residues. The V end lost 6 bases, the J end lost 4 bases, and 13 bases lay between the germline ends. Germline CDR1 ENHRY, CDR2 SYGVKD. The CDR3 DNA is TGTGCCATCAGACCGGGACAAAGGTACAATGAGCAGTTCTTC. It yields the protein CAIRPGQRYNEQFF.

In its sample, this clonotype was seen a few times. The chain is built from TRBV29-1 and TRBJ1-6, with a weak D call TRBD1 (5 bases). Trimming cost V 5 bases and J 7 bases, with 12 bases left between them. In germline, CDR1 is SQVTM, CDR2 ANQGSEA. The CDR3 sequence is 13 residues long. CDR3 in amino acids: CSVTDSGNSPLHF. DNA for the CDR3: TGCAGCGTTACCGACAGCGGGAATTCACCCCTCCACTTT. Full variable domain (outside the CDR3, taken from reference TRBV29-1 and TRBJ1-6): SAVISQKPSRDICQRGTSLTIQCQVDSQVTMMFWYRQQPGQSLTLIATANQGSEATYESGFVIDKFPISRPNLTFSTLTVSNMSPEDSSIYLCSVTDSGNSPLHFGNGTRLTVT.

This chain uses TRBV11-1 with TRBJ2-2; 10 bases line up with TRBD2. The CDR3 totals 17 residues. V dropped 6 bases and J dropped 0; count of bases not matched to a gene: 7. In germline, CDR1 is SGHAT, CDR2 FQDESV (reference sequence). The CDR3 spells CASRRTSGNSNTGELFF. DNA for the CDR3: TGTGCCAGCAGGAGGACTAGCGGAAATTCGAACACCGGGGAGCTGTTTTTT.

This clonotype has only a few counts. This chain joins TRBV29-1 and TRBJ1-1, with D tentatively TRBD1 (5 bases). The CDR3 has 14 amino acids. Trimming removed 6 bases from V and 2 bases from J, with 16 bases in between. Germline assignment: CDR1 SQVTM and CDR2 ANQGSEA. The CDR3 DNA follows: TGCAGCGTCCGGGCAACGGGGGGTAACACTGAAGCTTTCTTT. Protein sequence: CSVRATGGNTEAFF.

The V gene is TRBV11-2, the J gene TRBJ2-5, with D perhaps matching TRBD2 (6 bases). Trimming cost V 1 base and J 4 bases, with 19 bases left between them. The CDR3 is 17 residues long. The V gene's germline CDR1 is SGHAT and CDR2 FQNNGV. CDR3 loop: CASSLGFGGPTRETQYF. The CDR3 DNA reads TGTGCCAGCAGCTTAGGATTCGGGGGTCCCACCCGAGAGACCCAGTACTTC.

This chain links TRBV5-1 with TRBJ2-7, with 7 nucleotides matching TRBD2. Germline trimming cut 4 bases from V and 6 bases from J; bases unmatched to any gene: 10. CDR1 is SGHRS and CDR2 is YFSETQ in the germline V gene. The CDR3 is made up of 14 amino acids. The CDR3: CASSRPGGGPEQYF. CDR3 DNA sequence: TGCGCCAGCAGCCGCCCGGGCGGGGGACCCGAGCAGTACTTC.

The chain joins TRBV7-6 to TRBJ2-2; no clear D. V lost 1 base, J lost 6 bases, and 6 bases lay in between. The length of the CDR3 is 13 residues. Germline V gene lookup returns CDR1 SGHVS and CDR2 FNYEAQ. The CDR3 protein is CASSLGEPGELFF. The CDR3 coding sequence is TGTGCCAGCAGCTTAGGGGAACCCGGGGAGCTGTTTTTT.

The chain carries TRBV6-1 and TRBJ2-7; no clear D. In germline, CDR1 is MNHNS, CDR2 SASEGT. Trimming took 6 bases from V and 5 from J, leaving 8 bases between them. CDR3 length: 11 amino acids. The CDR3 loop reads CASSTSDEQYF. DNA of the CDR3: TGTGCCAGCAGCACCTCAGACGAGCAGTACTTC.

V and J are TRBV12-3 or TRBV12-4 and TRBJ2-5, with TRBD2 identical over 9 bases. V lost 3 bases to trimming and J lost 5 bases; unmatched junction nucleotides: 4. The CDR3 has 14 residues. CDR3 amino acids: CASSFLSGRETQYF. The CDR3 DNA reads TGTGCCAGCAGTTTTCTGAGCGGGAGGGAGACCCAGTACTTC.

The sample holds one count of this clonotype. The chain is built from TRBV20-1 and TRBJ1-1; 7 bases match TRBD1. CDR1 DFQATT and CDR2 SNEGSKA come from the germline V gene (reference sequence). The CDR3 runs 12 residues. Losses at the gene ends were 6 bases for V and 8 bases for J; bases not matched to a gene: 9. DNA of the CDR3: TGCAGTGCACCGGGGACAGCATCCGAAGCTTTCTTT. Amino acids: CSAPGTASEAFF.

This clonotype was found a few times. The V gene is TRBV5-6, the J gene TRBJ2-4; D may be TRBD1 or TRBD2 (5 bases each). Germline CDR1 SGHDT, CDR2 YYEEEE. The CDR3 has 11 residues. V gave up 0 bases and J gave up 16 bases, with 11 bases separating them. CDR3 sequence reads: CASSLGIGDYF. As DNA, the CDR3 is TGTGCCAGCAGCTTGGGAATAGGGGACTACTTC. Full variable domain (rest looked up from reference TRBV5-6 and TRBJ2-4): DAGVTQSPTHLIKTRGQQVTLRCSPKSGHDTVSWYQQALGQGPQFIFQYYEEEERQRGNFPDRFSGHQFPNYSSELNVNALLLGDSALYLCASSLGIGDYFGAGTRLSVL.

The chain combines TRBV15 with TRBJ2-7; D is unresolved. The CDR3 is made up of 12 amino acids. Trimming removed 0 bases from V and 6 bases from J, with 6 bases in between. CDR1 is LNHNV, CDR2 YYDKDF, per germline (reference sequence). CDR3 sequence reads: CATSRDLGEQYF. The CDR3 coding sequence is TGTGCCACCAGCAGAGATCTGGGCGAGCAGTACTTC.

CDR3 sequence: CASSSGTGGFYEQYF. CDR3 nucleotides: TGCGCCAGCAGCAGCGGGACAGGGGGCTTCTACGAGCAGTACTTC. The V gene is TRBV5-1, the J gene TRBJ2-7, with TRBD1 matching over 12 bases. V trimming: 4 bases; J trimming: 3 bases; junction bases outside the gene matches: 5. The V gene's germline CDR1 is SGHRS and CDR2 YFSETQ. The length of the CDR3 is 15 residues.

V and J are TRBV28 and TRBJ2-3; weak D call: TRBD2 (6 bases). Trimming left V 3 bases short and J 4 bases short, with 14 bases between. The CDR3 is 15 amino acids. Germline assignment: CDR1 MDHEN and CDR2 SYDVKM. The chain's CDR3 is CASSFGGKGSDTQYF. The DNA for the CDR3 is TGTGCCAGCAGTTTTGGCGGGAAAGGTTCAGATACGCAGTATTTT.

Only a few counts were recorded for this clonotype. V gene TRBV9 combines with J gene TRBJ1-6; the D is unclear. V lost 0 bases, J lost 3 bases, and 7 bases lay in between. Germline values: CDR1 SGDLS, CDR2 YYNGEE. This CDR3 is 15 amino acids long. CDR3 sequence reads: CASSVGGDYNSPLHF. CDR3 DNA: TGTGCCAGCAGCGTAGGTGGTGACTATAATTCACCCCTCCACTTT.

This sequence joins TRBV24-1 and TRBJ2-1; D is undetermined. From germline, CDR1 is KGHDR and CDR2 SFDVKD. CDR3 length equals 11 residues. Trimming removed 9 bases at V and 5 bases at J, with 7 bases between. CDR3 residues: CATGFNNEQFF. CDR3 nucleotide sequence: TGTGCCACCGGGTTTAACAATGAGCAGTTCTTC.

The chain uses TRBV15 and TRBJ2-7, with 10 nucleotides matching TRBD2. Germline V gives CDR1 LNHNV, CDR2 YYDKDF (reference sequence). CDR3 size: 17 residues. V shed 1 base, J shed 5 bases, and the junction held 11 bases outside the gene matches. CDR3 DNA: TGTGCCACCAGCAGAGTCCCTAGCGGGAGTCCCACAGACGAGCAGTACTTC. It codes for CATSRVPSGSPTDEQYF.

This clonotype was observed at least ten times. The chain is built from TRBV25-1 and TRBJ1-2, with TRBD1 matching 7 bases. The CDR3 loop spans 15 amino acids. V was pared by 2 bases and J by 8 bases, with 11 bases of the junction left unmatched. Germline V lookup: CDR1 MGHDK, CDR2 SYGVNS. The CDR3 DNA follows: TGTGCCAGCAGTGAAGGTGGACTTAGGACAGGCGGCTACACCTTC. It specifies CASSEGGLRTGGYTF.